These 8 T cell receptor beta chains were all obtained from the same sample, sequenced in a study of type 1 regulatory T cells. These receptors' antigens are unknown. Each CDR3 protein gets one entry after TCRdb re-called the reads with MiXCR. Here the sample spans tens of thousands of distinct CDR3 sequences, 72% being singletons. The sequenced sample consisted of cultured T cells, either the whole culture or a sorted T cell fraction (not recorded which). As to subset: Tr1-enriched cell product generated in vitro against host alloantigens. These TCRs come from a human donor in good health.

The chain carries TRBV4-2 and TRBJ2-3; D is perhaps TRBD1 (5 bases). The germline gives CDR1 LGHNA, CDR2 YNFKEQ. CDR3 size: 15 residues. V was trimmed by 1 base and J by 1 base, leaving 9 bases between them. The DNA of the CDR3 is TGTGCCAGCAGCCAAGGCACAGGTCGCACAGATACGCAGTATTTT. Translated, it gives CASSQGTGRTDTQYF.

The chain employs TRBV7-3 and TRBJ2-5, with TRBD2 identical over 7 bases. The germline CDR1 and CDR2 sequences are SGHTA and FQGTGA. The CDR3 length is 14 residues. V was clipped by 8 bases and J by 5 bases; unmatched bases: 11. The CDR3 region is CASGMGGSSETQYF. DNA of the CDR3: TGTGCCAGCGGTATGGGGGGGAGTTCGGAGACCCAGTACTTC.

The gene calls are TRBV18 and TRBJ1-2; maybe TRBD1 (6 bases). CDR3 length: 14 amino acids. The germline gives CDR1 KGHSH, CDR2 LQKENI. V lost 4 bases and J lost 8, with 17 bases in between. CDR3 nucleotide sequence: TGTGCCAGCTCACTCGGACAGACAGGAGAGGGCTACACCTTC. Protein product: CASSLGQTGEGYTF.

The V gene is TRBV6-5, the J gene TRBJ2-1; D is perhaps TRBD1 or TRBD2 (5 bases each). Between the trimmed V and J ends, which lost 5 bases and 3 bases, there was a span of 14 bases. CDR3 length: 15 amino acids. Germline V CDR1 and CDR2: MNHEY, SVGAGI. The CDR3 nucleotides are TGTGCCAGCAGTGCAGGGCTAGCAGGCTACAATGAGCAGTTCTTC. This sequence encodes CASSAGLAGYNEQFF.

The chain links TRBV18 to TRBJ2-1, with 7 bases matching TRBD2. Per germline, CDR1 KGHSH and CDR2 LQKENI. The CDR3 is 14 amino acids. V shed 3 bases, J shed 15 bases, and the junction held 14 bases outside the gene matches. The CDR3 is CASSPGTTVPFWFF. CDR3 DNA: TGTGCCAGCTCACCCGGGACTACTGTCCCGTTTTGGTTCTTC.

The V call is TRBV7-2, the J call TRBJ2-7, with 7 positions matching TRBD1. The CDR3 loop spans 15 amino acids. CDR1 is SGHTA, CDR2 FQGNSA, per germline. Trimming removed 5 bases from V and 3 bases from J; junction bases left unmatched: 10. CDR3 coding DNA: TGTGCCAGCAGCACAGGGTCAGGGGGTTACTACGAGCAGTACTTC. This sequence encodes CASSTGSGGYYEQYF.

Of note for this clonotype: Sequence at one end of the junction differs from germline and may be a read error. The chain employs TRBV27 and TRBJ2-1; no reliable D call. The germline V gene encodes CDR1 MNHEY and CDR2 SMNVEV (reference sequence). CDR3 size: 13 residues. The chain's CDR3 is CASSLWSYNEQFF. The DNA of the CDR3 is TGTGCCAGTAGTTTATGGTCCTACAATGAGCAGTTCTTC.

This clonotype showed up just once. The junction and the germline gene differ at one end; a read error may be behind it. The V call is TRBV20-1, the J call TRBJ2-4, with TRBD1 matching 7 bases. Looked up from germline, CDR1 is DFQATT and CDR2 is SNEGSKA (reference sequence). This CDR3 spans 14 amino acids. CDR3 in DNA: TGCAGTGCCCCGGGACAGTTAGCCAAAAACATTCAGTACTTT. Protein: CSAPGQLAKNIQYF.